This T cell receptor beta chain was sequenced in a study of cytomegalovirus exposure and HLA in healthy donors. For the study at large: When roughly 420 donors were genotyped, over 80% of them were found to fall in the Caucasian-associated ancestry cluster.

A word on this clone: Its antigen is still unknown.

There are 20 residues in the CDR3. From germline, CDR1 is MDHEN and CDR2 SYDVKM. The ends lost 8 bases at V and 4 bases at J; junction bases unmatched: 21. The study's findings and limits: Reportedly, HLA-A and HLA-B alleles of most subjects were accurately predicted from TCR beta. Overall, under 200 TCR beta chains were annotated as cytomegalovirus-associated. Beyond CMV serostatus, there was no information to go on about immune exposure.

Primers included in the PCR were 60 Vbeta and 13 Jbeta primers. Assay used: immunoSEQ multiplex PCR; TCRdb lists only in-frame clones, some missing. The sample records 150,000 or so clones, around 80% being singletons. The receptor was isolated from a woman aged 50 to 65 in good health and CMV-seropositive. The V gene is TRBV28, the J gene TRBJ2-5; 14 nucleotides match TRBD2. Sequencing used PBMCs. CDR3 in DNA: TGTGCCAGCGGAAAGCCCCGGGGGGACAGGGGACTAGCGGGAGCAGAGACCCAGTACTTC. Its translation is CASGKPRGDRGLAGAETQYF.